The present T cell receptor beta chain was sequenced within a study of blood T cell repertoires in COVID-19. Study in general: Collection of acute and convalescent COVID-19 samples took place in the United States, Italy and Spain. T cells, B-cell-depleted T cells, or PBMCs supplied cDNA or gDNA.

CDR1 MRHNA and CDR2 SNTAGT come from the germline V gene. The CDR3 runs to 18 residues. With V trimmed by 7 bases and J by 5 bases, 17 bases remained unmatched. In the original workflow: The authors estimated nucleated cell counts from reference gene primer amplification. The repertoire was sequenced with immunoSEQ multiplex PCR; TCRdb's copy has only in-frame clones and lacks some. The DNA gave D and trimming, while V, J and clone size come from that table. The sample holds some 330,000 clones, around 89% seen once. The receptor was derived from a woman aged 45-65 years with active or convalescent COVID-19. This sequence joins TRBV6-4 and TRBJ1-5, with TRBD1 matching over 10 bases. The specimen was peripheral blood. The CDR3 DNA sequence: TGTGCCAGCATCAGGGAGGCAGCCGGGACAGGGGTCGATCAGCCCCAGCATTTT. Translation gives CASIREAAGTGVDQPQHF.